What follows are 25 T cell receptor beta chains derived from one specimen sequenced in a study of HIV-infected children after antiretroviral therapy interruption. The treatment here: PENTA 11 planned treatment interruption arm or continuous ART arm. Unique molecular identifiers were included in an RNA-based 3' RACE TCR library. One entry per CDR3 protein, called by TCRdb with MiXCR from the 3' RACE reads. The sample lists some 41,000 distinct CDR3 sequences, over 6% seen once, with roughly 0.87% in the top ten. This sample comprised CD45RA+ CD4+ T cells from PBMCs, pooled from several time points, obtained from a donor given antiretroviral therapy, either interrupted or continuous. Indicated subset: naive CD4+ CD45RA+ CD45RO- T cells. The receptors shown here come from a pool of human donors with HIV.

This clonotype was recorded many times. This chain links TRBV5-4 with TRBJ2-3; 8 bases are shared with TRBD2. The CDR3 totals 16 residues. CDR1 and CDR2 from the germline V gene are SGHNT and YYREEE (reference sequence). J gave up 10 bases and V 0 bases, and 13 bases lay outside the gene matches. CDR3 nucleotide sequence: TGTGCCAGCAGCTTGGCCGGGGGGGGGCCTATATCTCCGCAGTATTTT. It is translated as CASSLAGGGPISPQYF.

This clonotype appeared a few times. The V gene is TRBV24-1, the J gene TRBJ1-2; tentatively, D is TRBD1 (5 bases). The CDR3 totals 13 residues. V was cut by 5 bases and J by 3 bases, with 9 bases left in between. Germline CDR1 and CDR2: KGHDR and SFDVKD. This chain's CDR3 is CATSATGYYGYTF. CDR3 nucleotides: TGTGCCACCAGTGCAACAGGTTACTATGGCTACACCTTC.

This clonotype was detected only a few times. The rearrangement links TRBV5-1 to TRBJ2-1, with 8 bases fitting TRBD2. V gave up 1 base and J gave up 6 bases; unmatched junction bases: 3. The CDR3 totals 14 residues. Germline V CDR1 and CDR2: SGHRS, YFSETQ. CDR3 sequence (DNA): TGCGCCAGCAGCTTGTTCGGGACTAGCAATGAGCAGTTCTTC. The encoded protein is CASSLFGTSNEQFF.

This clonotype was counted at least ten times. The chain carries TRBV10-3 and TRBJ1-1; no definite D call. The CDR3 totals 13 residues. The germline CDR1 and CDR2 sequences are ENHRY and SYGVKD. The CDR3 region has the DNA TGTGCGGCGAACCAAAACTTGAACACTGAAGCTTTCTTT. Translated: CAANQNLNTEAFF.

This clonotype is categorized as medium-sized. The chain recombines TRBV7-9 with TRBJ1-6; D is possibly TRBD1 (5 bases). The CDR3 is 14 residues long. Trimming took 5 bases from V and 14 from J, leaving 19 bases between them. CDR1 is SEHNR, CDR2 FQNEAQ, per germline (reference sequence). CDR3 loop: CASSRSSGEGALHF. CDR3 sequence (DNA): TGTGCCAGCAGCAGAAGTTCGGGGGAAGGGGCCCTCCACTTT. The whole variable domain, filled in from reference TRBV7-9 and TRBJ1-6, reads DTGVSQNPRHKITKRGQNVTFRCDPISEHNRLYWYRQTLGQGPEFLTYFQNEAQLEKSRLLSDRFSAERPKGSFSTLEIQRTEQGDSAMYLCASSRSSGEGALHFGNGTRLTVT.

This clonotype was seen a few times. The chain employs TRBV4-3 and TRBJ1-4; D is undetermined. Germline V gene data show CDR1 as LGHNA and CDR2 as YSLEER. Trimming removed 1 base at V and 1 base at J, with 7 bases between. The CDR3 runs to 15 residues. The DNA for the CDR3 is TGCGCCAGCAGCCAAGCCGGGCGAACTAATGAAAAACTGTTTTTT. It yields the protein CASSQAGRTNEKLFF.

This clonotype came up many times. The V call is TRBV4-1, the J call TRBJ2-2; D is perhaps TRBD1 or TRBD2 (6 bases each). The CDR3 is 19 amino acids. V was cut by 1 base and J by 7 bases, with 25 bases left in between. Per the germline V gene, CDR1 is MGHRA and CDR2 is YSYEKL. The CDR3 here is CASSQVVGSGGQGYGELFF. As DNA, the CDR3 is TGCGCCAGCAGCCAAGTCGTTGGATCTGGGGGGCAGGGGTACGGGGAGCTGTTTTTT.

In this sample, this clonotype turned up many times. J is TRBJ1-5 and V is TRBV5-1; no clear D gene. Trimming removed 4 bases from V and 5 bases from J, with 4 bases in between. CDR3 length: 11 amino acids. Germline assignment: CDR1 SGHRS and CDR2 YFSETQ. This CDR3 reads CASSQYQPQHF. The CDR3 nucleotides read TGCGCCAGCAGCCAATATCAGCCCCAGCATTTT.

This clonotype has at least ten counts. The gene calls are TRBV4-2 and TRBJ2-5; the D gene is possibly TRBD1 (6 bases). From germline, CDR1 is LGHNA and CDR2 YNFKEQ. CDR3 size: 15 residues. V gave up 4 bases and J gave up 2 bases, with 14 bases separating them. The CDR3: CASSPQAGTQETQYF. DNA of the CDR3: TGTGCCAGCAGCCCTCAGGCCGGGACACAAGAGACCCAGTACTTC.

Regarding this clonotype: A much larger clone is a single base away; this may be a read error. V usage is TRBV2 and J usage is TRBJ1-5; D not certain. Germline V gives CDR1 SNHLY, CDR2 FYNNEI. Trimming shortened V by 10 bases and J by 6 bases, and 16 bases separated the two germline ends. The CDR3 is 13 residues long. The CDR3 region has the DNA TGTGCCAACACCGGCAGGAGCCGTCAGCCCCAGCATTTT. It translates to CANTGRSRQPQHF.

Ten or more counts support this clonotype. The chain is built from TRBV20-1 and TRBJ1-2; no definite D call. The CDR3 contains 15 residues. Germline V gives CDR1 DFQATT, CDR2 SNEGSKA (reference sequence). Trimming removed 6 bases from V and 3 bases from J, with 20 bases in between. The CDR3 sequence: CSAQKPGLSYYGYTF. DNA of the CDR3: TGCAGTGCACAGAAACCGGGCCTTTCCTACTATGGCTACACCTTC.

This clonotype came up many times. V is TRBV19 and J is TRBJ2-7; 7 bases align to TRBD2. V lost 4 bases to trimming and J lost 2 bases; unmatched junction nucleotides: 14. This CDR3 contains 17 residues. CDR1 LNHDA and CDR2 SQIVND come from the germline V gene (reference sequence). Here the CDR3 reads CASSTTRSGLETYEQYF. The CDR3 nucleotides are TGTGCCAGTAGTACCACCCGTAGCGGGCTCGAAACCTACGAGCAGTACTTC.

In its sample, this clonotype was seen many times. The chain's CDR3 is CASSQGGPTEAFF. Written as DNA, the CDR3 is TGTGCCAGCAGCCAAGGCGGTCCCACTGAAGCTTTCTTT. The rearrangement links TRBV3-1 to TRBJ1-1; unclear D gene. Looked up from germline, CDR1 is LGHDT and CDR2 is YNNKEL (reference sequence). The CDR3 runs 13 residues. The germline V and J ends were trimmed by 1 base and 4 bases, with 7 bases remaining between them. The variable domain in full, with the rest retrieved from reference TRBV3-1 and TRBJ1-1, is DTAVSQTPKYLVTQMGNDKSIKCEQNLGHDTMYWYKQDSKKFLKIMFSYNNKELIINETVPNRFSPKSPDKAHLNLHINSLELGDSAVYFCASSQGGPTEAFFGQGTRLTVV.

The CDR3 sequence is CASSPGSNNSPLHF. The CDR3 DNA reads as TGTGCCAGCTCACCGGGCAGTAATAATTCACCCCTCCACTTT. The chain joins TRBV18 to TRBJ1-6; D is uncertain. The CDR3 has 14 amino acids. V was cut by 3 bases and J by 5 bases, with 8 bases left in between. Per the germline V gene, CDR1 is KGHSH and CDR2 is LQKENI.

This clonotype was observed a handful of times. This chain links TRBV5-5 with TRBJ2-5, with 7 bases identical to TRBD2. J was trimmed by 1 base and V by 6 bases; bases with no gene match: 9. CDR3 length equals 15 residues. CDR1 is SGHKS and CDR2 is YYEKEE in the germline V gene (reference sequence). The CDR3 DNA reads as TGTGCCAGCATCTCCTTCCTAGCGGCCCAAGAGACCCAGTACTTC. It specifies CASISFLAAQETQYF. Based on the CDR3 plus reference TRBV5-5 and TRBJ2-5, the full variable domain is DAGVTQSPTHLIKTRGQQVTLRCSPISGHKSVSWYQQVLGQGPQFIFQYYEKEERGRGNFPDRFSARQFPNYSSELNVNALLLGDSALYLCASISFLAAQETQYFGPGTRLLVL.

This clonotype was recorded at least ten times. The junction differs from germline at one of its ends, possibly a read error. The rearrangement uses TRBV11-1 and TRBJ1-6, with D tentatively TRBD1 (6 bases). In germline, CDR1 is SGHAT, CDR2 FQDESV (reference sequence). This CDR3 region has 16 residues. DNA for the CDR3: TGTGCCAACAGCTTAGAGGGGGGGAGAAGTCTTTCACCCCTCCACTTT. Translation: CANSLEGGRSLSPLHF.

The sample holds a few counts of this clonotype. The V gene is TRBV2, the J gene TRBJ1-6; D unclear. The CDR3 is 11 amino acids. From germline, CDR1 is SNHLY and CDR2 FYNNEI. The V end lost 7 bases, the J end lost 14 bases, and 12 bases lay between the germline ends. CDR3 residues: CASIDSVALHF. CDR3 nucleotides: TGTGCCAGCATTGACTCCGTGGCCCTCCACTTT.

This clonotype was detected many times. The chain links TRBV29-1 to TRBJ2-2; the match to TRBD1 covers 7 bases. J lost 6 bases, V lost 6 bases, and 7 bases had no gene match. The CDR3 consists of 13 residues. Germline V gene sequence: CDR1 SQVTM, CDR2 ANQGSEA. CDR3 in amino acids: CSVRQGSAGELFF. The CDR3 bases are TGCAGCGTGCGACAGGGTTCGGCCGGGGAGCTGTTTTTT.

This clonotype was detected many times. The rearrangement links TRBV7-2 to TRBJ2-1; 10 bases agree with TRBD2. The CDR3 contains 17 residues. Per germline, CDR1 SGHTA and CDR2 FQGNSA. Trimming took 3 bases from V and 9 from J; bases not matched to a gene: 14. This CDR3 reads CASSFPRQTLAGVEQFF. Written as DNA, the CDR3 is TGTGCCAGCAGCTTCCCTAGGCAAACTCTAGCGGGAGTTGAGCAGTTCTTC. The full variable domain, its missing parts supplied by reference TRBV7-2 and TRBJ2-1, is GAGVSQSPSNKVTEKGKDVELRCDPISGHTALYWYRQSLGQGLEFLIYFQGNSAPDKSGLPSDRFSAERTGGSVSTLTIQRTQQEDSAVYLCASSFPRQTLAGVEQFFGPGTRLTVL.

The sample holds many counts of this clonotype. The chain is built from TRBV12-3 or TRBV12-4 and TRBJ2-1; 7 bases align to TRBD2. CDR3 length equals 13 residues. V was pared by 6 bases and J by 9 bases, with 8 bases of the junction left unmatched. The CDR3 coding sequence is TGTGCCAGCAGGAGACCGGAGCGGGGTGAGCAGTTCTTC. This translates into CASRRPERGEQFF.

The table lists this clonotype with a few counts. This chain connects TRBV20-1 to TRBJ2-5; TRBD2 matches 11 bases. CDR1 is DFQATT and CDR2 is SNEGSKA in the germline V gene (reference sequence). This CDR3 is 14 amino acids long. V lost 6 bases and J lost 5; bases outside the gene matches: 8. For the CDR3, the DNA is TGCAGTGCCTTTACTAGCGGGAGTGGCGAGACCCAGTACTTC. This translates into CSAFTSGSGETQYF.

This clonotype has ten or more counts. This rearrangement joins TRBV14 to TRBJ1-5, with TRBD1 matching over 9 bases. The V and J ends lost 9 bases and 0 bases, in that order; junction bases with no gene match: 9. The CDR3 loop spans 16 amino acids. Germline V lookup: CDR1 SGHDN, CDR2 FVKESK. The CDR3 DNA reads TGTGCCAGAGGGAGGACAGGGGATTATAGCAATCAGCCCCAGCATTTT. It specifies CARGRTGDYSNQPQHF.

This clonotype was picked up a small number of times. This chain connects TRBV29-1 to TRBJ2-5, with D uncertain. The CDR3 is 11 amino acids. Trimming removed 7 bases from V and 4 bases from J, with 10 bases in between. CDR1 is SQVTM, CDR2 ANQGSEA, per germline. CDR3 region: CSARVGETQYF. The CDR3 nucleotides are TGCAGCGCTCGGGTCGGAGAGACCCAGTACTTC. Together with reference TRBV29-1 and TRBJ2-5, the CDR3 gives the full variable domain: SAVISQKPSRDICQRGTSLTIQCQVDSQVTMMFWYRQQPGQSLTLIATANQGSEATYESGFVIDKFPISRPNLTFSTLTVSNMSPEDSSIYLCSARVGETQYFGPGTRLLVL.

This clonotype was detected once. This chain links TRBV12-3 or TRBV12-4 with TRBJ2-7; 7 nucleotides match TRBD1. This CDR3 spans 17 amino acids. The V gene end was trimmed by 1 base and the J gene end by 3 bases; junction bases not matched to a gene: 12. CDR3 DNA: TGTGCCAGCAGTTTAGTAAAAAGGGGGCTTGAGGTCTACGAGCAGTACTTC. Its translation is CASSLVKRGLEVYEQYF.

This clonotype occurred a few times. The chain has TRBV29-1 and TRBJ2-7; 10 positions agree with TRBD1. The J segment lost 3 bases and the V segment lost 7 bases, leaving 3 bases of the junction unmatched. Germline V gives CDR1 SQVTM, CDR2 ANQGSEA. The length of the CDR3 is 12 residues. The CDR3 sequence: CSARTGGYEQYF. For the CDR3, the DNA is TGCAGCGCACGGACAGGGGGCTACGAGCAGTACTTC.